This T cell receptor (beta chain) was recorded in a study of tissue T cells after allogeneic stem cell transplantation (dated by TCRdb to the early 2020s). The study in broad terms: Using research autopsies of patients with and without GVHD, plus mouse models of GVHD, the study profiled TCR beta repertoires across many tissues. The human arm was conducted as a prospective observational study, and neither blinding nor randomization was performed.

The library was obtained by the immunoSEQ multiplex PCR assay. TCRbeta CDR3 sequencing was performed at survey depth by Adaptive Biotechnologies, and CDR3 sequences, V/J genes, productive frequency and template counts were reported. Amplification of TCR beta CDR3 regions started from genomic DNA instead of RNA. Per the authors' processing: Jensen-Shannon divergence served to quantify pairwise repertoire overlap between tissues, with 0 meaning identical and 1 meaning complete divergence. Tissues were clustered by single-linkage agglomerative hierarchical clustering of pairwise JSD values and displayed as dendrograms. GLIPH2 was run on all patient samples with simulation_depth 1000, kmer_min_depth 3 and cdr3_length_cutoff 8, and groups with more than two unique CDR3s were retained. In a standardized tissue-overlap score, Jaccard GLIPH-group overlap across patients was extrapolated to a standard repertoire size of 1000 clones. Associations of diversity with clinical or experimental variables used linear mixed-effect models with tissue fixed effects and individual random effects. TCRdb mirrors the immuneACCESS table, restricted to in-frame sequences. Some clones are absent from its copies; in checked studies, under half trace to an unresolved V gene, and the reason for the others is unknown. D and trimming come from the DNA, and the V and J calls and clone size come from that table. The sample data list several thousand clones, and 50% of these were observed just once. 10% to 13% of the sample comes from the top ten.

Beyond this particular receptor, the publication reports: In both patients and mice, T cells from blood and spleen picked up only a limited part of the TCR repertoire that was detected in tissues. Sampling depth was acknowledged as a limitation, and the patient cohort was both small and clinically heterogeneous. Only a few T cell clones appeared in more than one patient, yet motif-based clustering showed tissue-specific repertoire signatures that were shared between patients. Within patients, how anatomically similar tissues were was a major factor shaping TCR repertoire composition, regardless of disease or transplant status. Which tissue TCRs were alloreactive or antigen-specific was not determined in the study, and some clones might have been persisting host cells.

This clone was seen only once. Its cognate antigen has yet to be identified. For this receptor, the gene names and germline sequences are taken from the mouse. The read gets to within 1 residue of the CDR3 end, and the germline J gene fills in the rest. CDR1 and CDR2 are drawn from the germline V gene: SGHLS, HYDKME. Germline trimming amounts to 1 base on V and 5 bases on J, with 4 as the count of junction bases outside the gene matches. The CDR3 sequence holds 15 residues, the cysteine and phenylalanine included. Only the CDR3 bases that were read are kept: 42 of them, in frame from base 1. Explained via the paper, the time point label denotes: mouse harvest day 7 after allogeneic transplant. Each mouse graft, delivered by tail vein injection, combined 10^6 splenic CD5+ T cells with 10^7 T-cell-depleted bone marrow cells. To model GVHD in mice, a major MHC-mismatch B6 (H2b) into BALB/c (H2d) model was used, and tissues were profiled at day 7 or 14. On day 7 or 14 post-transplant, mouse tissues and retro-orbital blood were harvested with separate sterile tools for each animal, and livers were flushed beforehand. Before genomic DNA was isolated with the DNeasy Blood & Tissue Kit, mouse tissues were minced with razor blades in buffered saline.

Specimen: lymph node tissue. The clonotype comes from a female BALB/c mouse given C57BL/6 T cells with graft-versus-host disease after an allogeneic hematopoietic cell transplant. The V gene is TRBV12-2 and the J gene is TRBJ2-5, and TRBD2 matches 11 of the central bases. Incomplete CDR3 DNA: TGTGCCAGCTCTCTAGGGACTGGGGGAGGAGACACCCAGTAC. This encodes CASSLGTGGGDTQY. The CDR3 as a whole reads CASSLGTGGGDTQYF.